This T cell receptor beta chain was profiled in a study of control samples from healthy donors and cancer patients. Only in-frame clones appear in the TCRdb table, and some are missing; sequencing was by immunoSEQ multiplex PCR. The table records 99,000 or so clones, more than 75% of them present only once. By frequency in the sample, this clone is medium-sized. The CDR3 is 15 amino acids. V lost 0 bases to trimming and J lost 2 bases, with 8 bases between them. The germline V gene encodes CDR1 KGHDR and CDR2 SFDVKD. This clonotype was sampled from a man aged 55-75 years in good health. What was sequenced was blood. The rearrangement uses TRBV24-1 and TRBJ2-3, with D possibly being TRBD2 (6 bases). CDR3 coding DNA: TGTGCCACCAGTGATTTGGGGCGGGACACAGATACGCAGTATTTT. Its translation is CATSDLGRDTDTQYF.